This is a list of T cell receptor beta chains from one sample in a study of persistence of HIV-infected CD4 T cells. These receptors are not linked to any known antigen. Generated by immunoSEQ multiplex PCR, the TCRdb table keeps only in-frame clones and is missing some. Of over 25,000 clones in the sample, almost 85% were seen once. The specimen comprised CD4+ T cells sorted from PBMCs after roughly 20-hour stimulation, sampled from a patient who received antiretroviral therapy. These receptors all stem from an adult man with HIV who was CMV-seropositive. CDR3s include the opening cysteine and the closing phenylalanine or tryptophan. Rows may omit the clone size; those that give it use once, few, many or a size class.

>-|TRBV18
CASSPGQGRATDTQYF
>-|TRBV5-1
CASSLNGLTDTQYF
>-|TRBV5-1
CASSSLQGPTHYGYTF
>-|TRBV7-5
CARSLRGATHEQYF
>-|TRBV12-3/TRBV12-4
CASTESNQPQHF
>-|TRBV12-3/TRBV12-4
CASSLRDRSGYTF
>-|TRBV10-3
CAISDSGTSGYEQYF
>-|TRBV5-4
CASSPLRGTYEQYF
>-|TRBV2
CASSVPYRTGYEQYF
>-|TRBV5-5
CASSLGGPLNEKLFF
>-|TRBV3-1/TRBV3-2
CASSRDTRSNQPQHF
>-|TRBV9
CASSVGLAGAGDTQYF
>-|TRBV6-1
CASSERSSPLNSPLHF
>-|TRBV15
CATSRGEGGLAEAFF
>-|TRBV5-1
CASSWTGTSGAGELFF
>-|TRBV28
CASSLRGIQYF
>-|TRBV5-6
CASSSAGTGDNEQFF
>-|TRBV2
CASRETGLRNEQFF
>once|TRBV2
CASSETAAANSPLHF
>-|TRBV29-1
CSGGSYNEQFF
>-|TRBV7-3
CASSLSRATDTQYF
>-|TRBV9
CASSVGRHTGELFF
>-|TRBV20-1
CSASPRGTSGGHYNEQFF
>-|TRBV28
CASTYNTGPSGNTIYF
>-|TRBV5-1
CASSLKIANTGELFF
>once|TRBV2
CASSETQPNSNQPQHF
>-|TRBV20-1
CSASLDSVISGFGNTIYF
>once|TRBV4-1
CASSQPGTALYTF
>-|TRBV14
CASSQDQGPNEQFF
>-|TRBV9
CASSAQQDTQYF
>-|TRBV27
CASSLTGQGAYNEQFF
>-|TRBV19
CASNKDRGVGQPQHF